The entry below describes one T cell receptor beta chain. The data are from a study of blood T cell repertoires in COVID-19. Study summary: PBMCs, B-cell-depleted T cells, or T cells were the source of the cDNA or gDNA that made up the material.

The authors' processing: Estimation of nucleated cell counts was performed using reference gene primer amplification. Some clones are missing from TCRdb's copy, which holds only in-frame ones; the method was immunoSEQ multiplex PCR. That table supplies the V and J calls and clone size; D and trimming were determined from the DNA. The profile shows over 250,000 clones, under 90% of them singletons. This CDR3 has 15 amino acids. Germline V gene lookup returns CDR1 SGHNT and CDR2 YENEEA. J gave up 9 bases and V 3 bases, and 10 bases lay outside the gene matches. V gene TRBV11-3 combines with J gene TRBJ2-1; 8 bases fit TRBD2. Input material: peripheral blood. This sequence originates from a woman aged 45-59 years who had recovered from COVID-19. The CDR3 spells CASSLSGSVNGEQFF. As DNA, the CDR3 is TGTGCCAGCAGCTTGAGCGGGAGCGTCAACGGTGAGCAGTTCTTC. The full variable domain, with the rest looked up from reference TRBV11-3 and TRBJ2-1, is EAGVVQSPRYKIIEKKQPVAFWCNPISGHNTLYWYLQNLGQGPELLIRYENEEAVDDSQLPKDRFSAERLKGVDSTLKIQPAELGDSAVYLCASSLSGSVNGEQFFGPGTRLTVL.